These 29 T cell receptor beta chains share one sample of origin, sequenced in a study of T cell clonotyping in hematopoietic cell transplantation. Sequencing was performed with immunoSEQ multiplex PCR; in TCRdb, only in-frame clones are kept and a portion is missing. The repertoire includes 6,500 to 10,000 clones, about 60% of them detected once, and 22% sits in the top ten. The material sequenced was peripheral blood mononuclear cells, taken 100 days after allogeneic stem cell transplant. Receptors originate from a male patient aged 60 to 75 who had an allogeneic stem cell transplant from an unrelated donor, so the T cells may come from the graft donor. Some clones in this sample may be carry-over from other donors' samples.

This clone was seen a few times. The rearrangement links TRBV28 to TRBJ1-2; D may be TRBD1 (6 bases). Trimming took off 6 bases at V and 4 bases at J, with 18 bases between the two ends. CDR1 is MDHEN and CDR2 is SYDVKM in the germline V gene. The CDR3 runs to 15 residues. The CDR3 DNA sequence: TGTGCCAGCAGCCAACAGGGAATCGAACTCTATGGCTACACCTTC. Encoded protein: CASSQQGIELYGYTF.

This sequence joins TRBV6-5 and TRBJ2-5; 7 positions agree with TRBD2. The CDR3 extends over 15 amino acids. Trimming cost V 5 bases and J 4 bases; bases outside gene matches: 10. Germline CDR1 reads MNHEY; CDR2 reads SVGAGI. In DNA form, the CDR3 reads TGTGCCAGCAGTCCCGGGGAGGGTGGCGCAGAGACCCAGTACTTC. Its translation is CASSPGEGGAETQYF.

The rearrangement joins TRBV4-1 to TRBJ1-5, with TRBD1 matching over 7 bases. The junction had 7 bases not matched to a gene; V was cut back by 1 base and J by 4 bases. Germline CDR1 and CDR2: MGHRA and YSYEKL. CDR3 length equals 16 residues. The CDR3 spells CASSQVDRVGNQPQHF. The CDR3 nucleotides read TGCGCCAGCAGCCAAGTAGACAGGGTAGGGAATCAGCCCCAGCATTTT.

The chain joins TRBV27 to TRBJ1-5, with D tentatively TRBD1 (5 bases). There are 13 residues in the CDR3. V lost 6 bases and J lost 6, with 12 bases in between. CDR1 and CDR2 (germline): MNHEY, SMNVEV (reference sequence). CDR3 sequence reads: CASRGSGGQPQHF. The CDR3 DNA sequence: TGTGCCAGCAGGGGATCCGGGGGTCAGCCCCAGCATTTT.

The chain has TRBV7-9 and TRBJ1-2, with a tentative D call TRBD1 (5 bases). The V and J ends lost 1 base and 6 bases respectively, with 15 bases between them. The CDR3 runs 15 residues. Per the germline V gene, CDR1 is SEHNR and CDR2 is FQNEAQ (reference sequence). The CDR3 DNA is TGTGCCAGCAGCTTAGATTCGTGGACCAGGGATGGCTACACCTTC. Its translation: CASSLDSWTRDGYTF.

The rearrangement joins TRBV5-1 to TRBJ2-7, with D possibly being TRBD1 (6 bases). CDR1 is SGHRS and CDR2 is YFSETQ in the germline V gene. The CDR3 spans 13 residues. Trimming pared 4 bases from V and 4 bases from J, leaving 12 bases between. The CDR3 DNA is TGCGCCAGCAGCCCCGGACAGAAATACGAGCAGTACTTC. Translated, it gives CASSPGQKYEQYF.

The J gene is TRBJ1-4, the V gene TRBV19; the D gene is possibly TRBD1 (5 bases). V was pared by 3 bases and J by 1 base, with 12 bases between. Germline V lookup: CDR1 LNHDA, CDR2 SQIVND (reference sequence). CDR3 length equals 16 residues. CDR3 region: CASSISVGGTNEKLFF. As DNA, the CDR3 is TGTGCCAGTAGTATTTCGGTCGGGGGAACTAATGAAAAACTGTTTTTT.

The sample holds a few counts of this clone. V is TRBV5-4 and J is TRBJ1-5, with a possible D match to TRBD1 (6 bases). V was shortened by 0 bases and J by 5 bases, with 12 bases between the two germline ends. Germline V gene data show CDR1 as SGHNT and CDR2 as YYREEE (reference sequence). The CDR3 runs 15 residues. The CDR3 loop reads CASSLDGGQDQPQHF. CDR3 nucleotides: TGTGCCAGCAGCTTGGATGGGGGGCAAGATCAGCCCCAGCATTTT.

This sequence joins TRBV6-5 and TRBJ1-2; no firm D call. The CDR3 runs 13 residues. Trimming took off 6 bases at V and 1 base at J, with 9 bases between the two ends. Per the germline V gene, CDR1 is MNHEY and CDR2 is SVGAGI. CDR3 sequence: CASSSRVNYGYTF. For the CDR3, the DNA is TGTGCCAGCAGCTCGAGGGTTAACTATGGCTACACCTTC.

By its share, this clone is medium-sized. The chain couples TRBV5-8 to TRBJ1-2, with D possibly being TRBD1 (6 bases). Germline lookup yields CDR1 SGHTS and CDR2 YDEGEE. V was clipped by 7 bases and J by 6 bases, with 31 bases between them. The CDR3 contains 18 residues. DNA for the CDR3: TGTGCCAGCGGCGACGAACCTGGAAGTTTTCGGGGGGCGGATGGCTACACCTTC. Its translation is CASGDEPGSFRGADGYTF.

Note on this clone: The sample carries other DNA sequences with the same CDR3. The gene calls are TRBV5-4 and TRBJ2-5, with D hard to call. Germline lookup yields CDR1 SGHNT and CDR2 YYREEE (reference sequence). V gave up 5 bases and J gave up 3 bases, with 5 bases separating them. The CDR3 has 11 amino acids. The CDR3 region has the DNA TGTGCCAGCAGTCGGGAAGAGACCCAGTACTTC. Translated, it gives CASSREETQYF.

This clone was detected only a few times. The chain couples TRBV4-1 to TRBJ1-6, with 7 bases that match TRBD1. With 0 bases clipped from V and 7 bases from J, the junction kept 3 bases outside the gene matches. The V gene's germline CDR1 is MGHRA and CDR2 YSYEKL. The CDR3 covers 15 residues. Written as DNA, the CDR3 is TGCGCCAGCAGCCAAGATTCACAGGGGAATTCACCCCTCCACTTT. Amino acid sequence: CASSQDSQGNSPLHF.

The gene calls are TRBV6-5 and TRBJ2-7; D possibly corresponds to TRBD2 (6 bases). Trimming cost V 2 bases and J 5 bases, with 13 bases left between them. The V gene's germline CDR1 is MNHEY and CDR2 SVGAGI. This CDR3 spans 14 amino acids. CDR3 DNA sequence: TGTGCCAGCAGTTACGAGGCGGACTACCACGAGCAGTACTTC. It translates to CASSYEADYHEQYF.

The V and J genes are TRBV5-6 and TRBJ1-5, with D possibly being TRBD1 (6 bases). Trimming stripped 1 base from V and 0 bases from J, with 11 bases between. This CDR3 is built from 16 residues. Germline V gene data show CDR1 as SGHDT and CDR2 as YYEEEE. The CDR3 DNA sequence: TGTGCCAGCAGCTTGTACAGGACAGATAGCAATCAGCCCCAGCATTTT. Its translation is CASSLYRTDSNQPQHF.

This chain connects TRBV5-6 to TRBJ1-4, with no clear D. This CDR3 is 13 amino acids long. V was cut by 3 bases and J by 8 bases, with 11 bases left in between. Germline V gene lookup returns CDR1 SGHDT and CDR2 YYEEEE. CDR3 sequence (DNA): TGTGCCAGCAGCTCCCCTGGAGGGGAAAAACTGTTTTTT. Encoded protein: CASSSPGGEKLFF. Full variable domain (remainder filled in from reference TRBV5-6 and TRBJ1-4): DAGVTQSPTHLIKTRGQQVTLRCSPKSGHDTVSWYQQALGQGPQFIFQYYEEEERQRGNFPDRFSGHQFPNYSSELNVNALLLGDSALYLCASSSPGGEKLFFGSGTQLSVL.

The V and J genes are TRBV5-1 and TRBJ2-7; 7 bases agree with TRBD1. Trimming removed 4 bases from V and 2 bases from J; junction bases left unmatched: 6. Germline V gene data show CDR1 as SGHRS and CDR2 as YFSETQ. This CDR3 spans 14 amino acids. CDR3: CASSTGQVAYEQYF. CDR3 DNA sequence: TGCGCCAGCAGCACCGGACAGGTCGCCTACGAGCAGTACTTC.

The V gene is TRBV4-2, the J gene TRBJ2-3; D is perhaps TRBD1 (7 bases). In germline, CDR1 is LGHNA, CDR2 YNFKEQ. CDR3 length: 18 residues. The germline V and J ends were trimmed by 1 base and 4 bases, with 21 bases remaining between them. CDR3 loop: CASSQALGGQLISDTQYF. CDR3 nucleotides: TGTGCCAGCAGCCAAGCGTTGGGGGGACAGTTAATTTCAGATACGCAGTATTTT.

This clone was seen a few times. The chain links TRBV18 to TRBJ1-2; 9 bases agree with TRBD1. The trim removed 3 bases at V and 1 base at J, leaving 9 bases unmatched. The CDR3 loop spans 17 amino acids. Germline CDR1 reads KGHSH; CDR2 reads LQKENI. For the CDR3, the DNA is TGTGCCAGCTCACCTGTTACCGGGACAGGGAATAACTATGGCTACACCTTC. As protein: CASSPVTGTGNNYGYTF.

This chain connects TRBV6-6 to TRBJ2-7; 8 bases line up with TRBD2. The junction had 5 bases not matched to a gene; V was cut back by 0 bases and J by 4 bases. This CDR3 is built from 15 residues. Germline V gene sequence: CDR1 MNHNY, CDR2 SVGAGI (reference sequence). CDR3 residues: CASSYSGREAYEQYF. The CDR3 nucleotides are TGTGCCAGCAGTTACTCTGGGCGGGAGGCGTACGAGCAGTACTTC.

As regards this clone: Other nucleotide sequences from this sample produce the same CDR3. The V call is TRBV20-1, the J call TRBJ1-5; D not certain. Per germline, CDR1 DFQATT and CDR2 SNEGSKA (reference sequence). This CDR3 is built from 11 residues. V was trimmed by 0 bases and J by 11 bases, leaving 8 bases between them. Here the CDR3 DNA reads TGCAGTGCTAGAGATCGGAGAGCCCAGCATTTT. Its translation: CSARDRRAQHF.

This clone was seen a single time. The chain employs TRBV7-3 and TRBJ2-1, with 11 positions matching TRBD2. Germline values: CDR1 SGHTA, CDR2 FQGTGA. Trimming cost V 1 base and J 10 bases; bases outside gene matches: 6. This CDR3 has 15 amino acids. The DNA for the CDR3 is TGTGCCAGCAGCTTAATTAGCGGGGGGGCCAGGGAGCAGTTCTTC. It encodes CASSLISGGAREQFF.

By its share, this clone is medium-sized. The chain recombines TRBV7-8 with TRBJ2-7; TRBD2 matches 9 bases. The CDR3 is 16 residues long. V shed 3 bases, J shed 5 bases, and the junction held 11 bases outside the gene matches. Per germline, CDR1 SGHVS and CDR2 FQNEAQ. CDR3 coding DNA: TGTGCCAGCAGCTTGGTGCGGGAGGGCCTAGGGGACGAGCAGTACTTC. It yields the protein CASSLVREGLGDEQYF. The whole variable domain, filled in from reference TRBV7-8 and TRBJ2-7, reads GAGVSQSPRYKVAKRGQDVALRCDPISGHVSLFWYQQALGQGPEFLTYFQNEAQLDKSGLPSDRFFAERPEGSVSTLKIQRTQQEDSAVYLCASSLVREGLGDEQYFGPGTRLTVT.

In its sample, this clone was seen a few times. The J gene is TRBJ1-6, the V gene TRBV15; a weak D match, TRBD1 (6 bases). The CDR3 totals 15 residues. Germline loops: CDR1 LNHNV, CDR2 YYDKDF (reference sequence). V lost 0 bases and J 7 bases, leaving 10 bases between the germline ends. This CDR3 is CATSRDRQENSPLHF. DNA for the CDR3: TGTGCCACCAGCAGAGATCGACAGGAAAATTCACCCCTCCACTTT. Filled out from reference TRBV15 and TRBJ1-6, the complete variable domain reads DAMVIQNPRYQVTQFGKPVTLSCSQTLNHNVMYWYQQKSSQAPKLLFHYYDKDFNNEADTPDNFQSRRPNTSFCFLDIRSPGLGDTAMYLCATSRDRQENSPLHFGNGTRLTVT.

The gene calls are TRBV5-8 and TRBJ2-7, with 7 positions matching TRBD1. CDR3 length: 13 residues. With 4 bases clipped from V and 5 bases from J, the junction kept 6 bases outside the gene matches. Germline CDR1 is SGHTS and CDR2 is YDEGEE. CDR3 coding DNA: TGTGCCAGCAGCAGGGGACAGTTCCACGAGCAGTACTTC. Translated, it gives CASSRGQFHEQYF.

The V call is TRBV19, the J call TRBJ2-3; 8 bases are a match to TRBD1. Germline CDR1 is LNHDA and CDR2 is SQIVND (reference sequence). J gave up 3 bases and V 2 bases, and 4 bases lay outside the gene matches. CDR3 length: 15 residues. CDR3 protein: CASSITGGATDTQYF. CDR3 DNA sequence: TGTGCCAGTAGTATAACAGGGGGAGCTACAGATACGCAGTATTTT.

This clone counts as medium-sized. The rearrangement joins TRBV29-1 to TRBJ1-2; D unresolved. The CDR3 has 14 residues. Germline values: CDR1 SQVTM, CDR2 ANQGSEA. Trimming removed 0 bases from V and 8 bases from J, with 16 bases in between. DNA of the CDR3: TGCAGCGTTGAAGACGTCGCAAAGCTGGGGGGCTACACCTTC. Translation: CSVEDVAKLGGYTF.

The rearrangement joins TRBV6-5 to TRBJ1-1; the D is unclear. The germline V and J ends were trimmed by 4 bases and 0 bases, with 12 bases remaining between them. CDR3 size: 15 residues. Germline V gene lookup returns CDR1 MNHEY and CDR2 SVGAGI. CDR3 nucleotides: TGTGCCAGCAGTTCCGGACTGCTCATGAACACTGAAGCTTTCTTT. This gives the protein CASSSGLLMNTEAFF.

The chain has TRBV4-2 and TRBJ1-1; no definite D call. The CDR3 loop spans 14 amino acids. The V and J ends lost 0 bases and 6 bases respectively, with 11 bases between them. Germline V gene data show CDR1 as LGHNA and CDR2 as YNFKEQ. The CDR3, as DNA: TGTGCCAGCAGCCAAGATCATGATTCCTCTGAAGCTTTCTTT. It encodes CASSQDHDSSEAFF.

This clone was picked up one time. This chain links TRBV7-2 with TRBJ1-2; the match to TRBD1 covers 8 bases. The CDR3 is 17 amino acids. The germline V gene has CDR1 SGHTA and CDR2 FQGNSA. V lost 4 bases, J lost 2 bases, and 12 bases stayed unmatched. CDR3 DNA sequence: TGTGCCAGCAGCTCCGGACAGGGCTCGGCCGTAAACTATGGCTACACCTTC. It is translated as CASSSGQGSAVNYGYTF. Using reference TRBV7-2 and TRBJ1-2 for the parts outside the CDR3, the full variable domain is GAGVSQSPSNKVTEKGKDVELRCDPISGHTALYWYRQSLGQGLEFLIYFQGNSAPDKSGLPSDRFSAERTGGSVSTLTIQRTQQEDSAVYLCASSSGQGSAVNYGYTFGSGTRLTVV.